This entry describes one T cell receptor (beta chain). Antigen: not known. A much larger clone differs from this one at a single base, so this may be a read error. The source of the sample is a study of T cell repertoires in cytomegalovirus infection. Germline CDR1 and CDR2: LNHDA and SQIVND (reference sequence). This CDR3 comprises 13 residues. Trimming removed 3 bases from V and 9 bases from J, with 14 bases in between. TCRdb analysed the reads with MiXCR anew, one entry per CDR3 protein. This repertoire shows fewer than 130,000 distinct CDR3 sequences, around 40% found once; its top ten account for around 70%.

The sample was CD8+ T cells from cultured PBMCs, taken from culture after CMV antigen stimulation. The genes are TRBV19 and TRBJ1-1; D is ambiguous. This clonotype originated in a human donor in good health (CMV status not recorded). Some clones in this sample may be carry-over from other donors' samples. This chain's CDR3 is CASSISQANKAFF. The CDR3 nucleotides are TGTGCCAGTAGTATCAGTCAGGCAAATAAAGCTTTCTTT.